At least ten counts were recorded for the clone carrying this T cell receptor (beta chain). This record belongs to a study of T cells in Graves' hyperthyroidism and ophthalmopathy. Per germline, CDR1 SGHRS and CDR2 YFSETQ. This CDR3 has 15 amino acids. The trim removed 4 bases at V and 2 bases at J, leaving 2 bases unmatched. TCR beta CDR3 regions were amplified from RNA. HTBI primers were employed in a first-round RT-PCR of the TCR CDR3. TCRdb independently ran MiXCR on the multiplex PCR reads; one entry per CDR3 protein. The data show a few hundred thousand distinct CDR3 sequences, 15% to 18% seen once.

The sequence was obtained from a woman aged 25 to 45 with Graves' hyperthyroidism. This chain uses TRBV5-1 with TRBJ2-1; 11 bases are shared with TRBD2. The sequenced sample consisted of blood. CDR3 amino acids: CASSNSGGAYNEQFF. The CDR3 DNA sequence: TGCGCCAGCAGCAATAGCGGGGGGGCCTACAATGAGCAGTTCTTC.